This T cell receptor beta chain was sequenced in a study of regulatory T cells in long-lasting Graves disease. Sequencing libraries for TCR beta were prepared with iRepertoire HTBI primers and Arm-PCR of CDR3 regions. TCRdb itself ran the multiplex PCR reads through MiXCR, one entry per CDR3 protein. The sample has roughly 420,000 distinct CDR3 sequences; roughly 15% are singletons. The CDR3 runs 16 residues. Per germline, CDR1 MNHEY and CDR2 SVGAGI. The V end was cut by 2 bases, the J end by 5 bases, with 18 bases between. Points from the study as a whole: The work looked only at peripheral blood and did not look at thyroid tissue.

Time point indicated: newly diagnosed GD, antithyroid drugs for less than 3 months. RNA isolated from PBMCs was used to make the TCR library. This clonotype was recorded at least ten times. Its antigen is currently unknown. Another study also made use of these data, one on T cells in Graves' hyperthyroidism and ophthalmopathy. Per that paper: Uncontrolled infection, other autoimmune disease, pregnancy and lactation each barred patients from inclusion. Blood also held most thyroid clonotypes expanded beyond 0.001.

The receptor was isolated from a woman aged 18 to 35 with Graves disease. Sequencing was performed on peripheral blood mononuclear cells (PBMCs), taken at new diagnosis, from a patient treated with antithyroid drugs. The V and J genes are TRBV6-5 and TRBJ2-5; D gene ambiguous. This CDR3 reads CASSYGELLRPETQYF. In DNA, the CDR3 is TGTGCCAGCAGTTACGGGGAACTCTTGAGACCGGAGACCCAGTACTTC.